This T cell receptor beta chain was found in a study of T cell repertoires in cytomegalovirus infection. Study as a whole: Based on public TCR beta signatures, there were indications of CMV infection and of a matching HLA type.

With V trimmed by 5 bases and J by 3 bases, 2 bases remained unmatched. There are 15 residues in the CDR3. Looked up from germline, CDR1 is SGHVS and CDR2 is FQNEAQ. Regarding the study as a whole: There were HLA-C-restricted CMV-specific TCR beta clonotypes dominating the ex vivo response. CMV carriers having the relevant HLA were flagged by cumulative public TCR beta family frequency.

Using its own MiXCR run on the reads, TCRdb lists one record per CDR3 protein. The sample consists of some 300,000 distinct CDR3 sequences, 9.6% of them appearing once. This clonotype showed up many times. Its specificity is not known. The sequence derives from a human donor in good health (CMV status not recorded). Some clones in this sample may be carry-over from other donors' samples. The V gene is TRBV7-8, the J gene TRBJ2-1; 12 bases agree with TRBD2. Sequenced material: PBMCs. The CDR3 region has the DNA TGTGCCAGCAGCGTACTAGCGGGGGGCTACAATGAGCAGTTCTTC. Encoded protein: CASSVLAGGYNEQFF.